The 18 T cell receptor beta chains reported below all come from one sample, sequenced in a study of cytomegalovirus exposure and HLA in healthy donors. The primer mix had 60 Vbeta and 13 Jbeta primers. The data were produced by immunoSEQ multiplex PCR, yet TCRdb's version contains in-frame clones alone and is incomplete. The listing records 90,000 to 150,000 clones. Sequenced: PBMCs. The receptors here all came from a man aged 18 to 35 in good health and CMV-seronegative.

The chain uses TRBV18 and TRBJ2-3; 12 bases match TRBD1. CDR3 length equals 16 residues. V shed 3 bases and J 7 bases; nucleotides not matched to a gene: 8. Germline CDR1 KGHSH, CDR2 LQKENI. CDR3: CASSPTPGQGAHTQYF. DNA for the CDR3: TGTGCCAGCTCACCTACCCCGGGACAGGGGGCTCATACGCAGTATTTT.

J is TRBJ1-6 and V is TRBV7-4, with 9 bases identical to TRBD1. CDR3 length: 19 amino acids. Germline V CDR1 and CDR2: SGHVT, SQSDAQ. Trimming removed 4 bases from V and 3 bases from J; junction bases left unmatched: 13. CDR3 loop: CASSSGIDRGFNYNSPLHF. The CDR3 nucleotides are TGTGCCAGCAGCTCAGGAATTGACAGGGGGTTCAACTATAATTCACCCCTCCACTTT.

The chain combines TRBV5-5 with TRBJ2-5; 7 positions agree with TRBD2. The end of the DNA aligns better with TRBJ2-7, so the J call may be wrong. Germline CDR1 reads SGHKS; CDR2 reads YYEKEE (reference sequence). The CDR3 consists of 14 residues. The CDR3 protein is CASSVTGTTYEQYF. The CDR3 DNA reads TGTGCCAGCAGCGTCACTGGGACTACCTACGAGCAGTACTTC.

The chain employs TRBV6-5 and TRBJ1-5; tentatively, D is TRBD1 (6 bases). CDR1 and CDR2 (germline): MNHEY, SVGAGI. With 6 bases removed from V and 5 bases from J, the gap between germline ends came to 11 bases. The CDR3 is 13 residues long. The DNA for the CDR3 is TGTGCCAGCAGACCGACAGGCCATCAGCCCCAGCATTTT. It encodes CASRPTGHQPQHF.

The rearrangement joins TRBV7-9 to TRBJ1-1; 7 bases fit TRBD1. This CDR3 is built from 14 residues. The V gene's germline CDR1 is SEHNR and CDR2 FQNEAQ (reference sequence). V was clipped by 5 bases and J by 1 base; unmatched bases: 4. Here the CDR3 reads CASSLGQTNTEAFF. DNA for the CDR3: TGTGCCAGCAGCCTGGGACAGACGAACACTGAAGCTTTCTTT.

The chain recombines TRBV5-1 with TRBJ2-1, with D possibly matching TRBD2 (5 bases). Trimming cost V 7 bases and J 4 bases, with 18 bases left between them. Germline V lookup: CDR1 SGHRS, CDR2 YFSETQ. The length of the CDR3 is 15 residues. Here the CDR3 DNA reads TGCGCCAGCCAGCGGAAGCCTAAACTTTACAATGAGCAGTTCTTC. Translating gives CASQRKPKLYNEQFF.

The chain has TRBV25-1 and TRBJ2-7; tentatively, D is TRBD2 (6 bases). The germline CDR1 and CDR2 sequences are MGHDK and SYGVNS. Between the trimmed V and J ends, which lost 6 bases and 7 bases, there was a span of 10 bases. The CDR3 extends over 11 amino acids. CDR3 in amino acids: CASSFRGEQYF. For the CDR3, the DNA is TGTGCCAGCAGCTTCCGGGGGGAGCAGTACTTC.

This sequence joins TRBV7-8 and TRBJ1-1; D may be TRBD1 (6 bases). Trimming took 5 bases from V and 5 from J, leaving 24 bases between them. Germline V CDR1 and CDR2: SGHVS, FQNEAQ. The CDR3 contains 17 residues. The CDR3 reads CASSLRTALPGGTEAFF. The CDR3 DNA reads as TGTGCCAGCAGCCTACGGACAGCCCTCCCGGGGGGAACTGAAGCTTTCTTT.

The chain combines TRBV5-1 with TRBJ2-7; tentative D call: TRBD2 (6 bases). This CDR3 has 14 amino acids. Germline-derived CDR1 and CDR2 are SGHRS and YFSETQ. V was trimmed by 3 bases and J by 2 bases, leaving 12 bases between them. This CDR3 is CASSSVGGPYEQYF. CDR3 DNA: TGCGCCAGCAGCTCGGTAGGAGGGCCCTACGAGCAGTACTTC.

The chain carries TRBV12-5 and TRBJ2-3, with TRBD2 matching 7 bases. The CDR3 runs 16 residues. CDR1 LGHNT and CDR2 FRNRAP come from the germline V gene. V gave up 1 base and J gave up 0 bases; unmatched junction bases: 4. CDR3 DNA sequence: TGTGCTAGTGGTTTGGGGCTAGCGGATAGCACAGATACGCAGTATTTT. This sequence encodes CASGLGLADSTDTQYF.

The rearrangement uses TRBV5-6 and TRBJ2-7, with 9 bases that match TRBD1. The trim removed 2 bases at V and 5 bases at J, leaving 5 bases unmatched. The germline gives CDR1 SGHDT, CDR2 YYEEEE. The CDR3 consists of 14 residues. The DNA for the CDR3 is TGTGCCAGCAGCTTCGGGACAGGGCTCAACGAGCAGTACTTC. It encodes CASSFGTGLNEQYF.

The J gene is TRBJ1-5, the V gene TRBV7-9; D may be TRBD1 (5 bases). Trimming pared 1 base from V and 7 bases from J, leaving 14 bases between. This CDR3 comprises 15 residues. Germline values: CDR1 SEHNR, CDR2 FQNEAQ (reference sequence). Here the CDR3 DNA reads TGTGCCAGCAGCTTAGGGGGGGTACCTGGGCAGCCCCAGCATTTT. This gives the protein CASSLGGVPGQPQHF.

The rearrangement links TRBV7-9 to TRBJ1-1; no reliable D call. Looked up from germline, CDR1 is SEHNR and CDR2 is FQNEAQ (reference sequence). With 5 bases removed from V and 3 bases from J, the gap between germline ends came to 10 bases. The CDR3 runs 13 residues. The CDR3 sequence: CASSHGRDTEAFF. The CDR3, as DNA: TGTGCCAGCAGCCACGGGAGGGACACTGAAGCTTTCTTT.

CDR3 in DNA: TGTGCCTGGAGTGGGAGTAGCAATCAGCCCCAGCATTTT. It yields the protein CAWSGSSNQPQHF. The J gene is TRBJ1-5, the V gene TRBV30; D ambiguous. Germline V CDR1 and CDR2: GTSNPN, SVGIG (reference sequence). The V end was cut by 1 base, the J end by 0 bases, with 4 bases between. The CDR3 contains 13 residues.

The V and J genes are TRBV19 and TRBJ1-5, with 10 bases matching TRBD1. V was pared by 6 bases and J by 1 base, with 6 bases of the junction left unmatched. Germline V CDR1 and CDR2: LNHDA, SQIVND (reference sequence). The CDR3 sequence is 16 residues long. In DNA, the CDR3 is TGTGCCAGTAGAGCCGGGACAGGGGAAAGCAATCAGCCCCAGCATTTT. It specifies CASRAGTGESNQPQHF.

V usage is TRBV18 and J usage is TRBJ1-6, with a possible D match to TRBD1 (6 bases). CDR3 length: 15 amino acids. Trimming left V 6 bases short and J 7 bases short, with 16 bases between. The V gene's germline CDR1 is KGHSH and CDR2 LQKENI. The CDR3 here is CASSLNRALNSPLHF. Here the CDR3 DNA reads TGTGCCAGCTCTCTCAACAGGGCGCTCAATTCACCCCTCCACTTT.

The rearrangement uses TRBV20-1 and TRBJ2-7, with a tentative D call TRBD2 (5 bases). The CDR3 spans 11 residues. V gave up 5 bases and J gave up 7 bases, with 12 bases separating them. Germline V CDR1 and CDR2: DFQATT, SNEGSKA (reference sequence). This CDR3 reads CSASQGGEQYF. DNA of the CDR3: TGCAGTGCTTCTCAAGGAGGTGAGCAGTACTTC.

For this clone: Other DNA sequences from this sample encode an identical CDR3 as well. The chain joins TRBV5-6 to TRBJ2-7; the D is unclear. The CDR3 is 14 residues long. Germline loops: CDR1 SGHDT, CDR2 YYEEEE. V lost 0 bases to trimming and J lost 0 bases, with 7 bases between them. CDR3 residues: CASSLGTLSYEQYF. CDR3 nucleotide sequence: TGTGCCAGCAGCTTGGGCACTCTCTCCTACGAGCAGTACTTC.